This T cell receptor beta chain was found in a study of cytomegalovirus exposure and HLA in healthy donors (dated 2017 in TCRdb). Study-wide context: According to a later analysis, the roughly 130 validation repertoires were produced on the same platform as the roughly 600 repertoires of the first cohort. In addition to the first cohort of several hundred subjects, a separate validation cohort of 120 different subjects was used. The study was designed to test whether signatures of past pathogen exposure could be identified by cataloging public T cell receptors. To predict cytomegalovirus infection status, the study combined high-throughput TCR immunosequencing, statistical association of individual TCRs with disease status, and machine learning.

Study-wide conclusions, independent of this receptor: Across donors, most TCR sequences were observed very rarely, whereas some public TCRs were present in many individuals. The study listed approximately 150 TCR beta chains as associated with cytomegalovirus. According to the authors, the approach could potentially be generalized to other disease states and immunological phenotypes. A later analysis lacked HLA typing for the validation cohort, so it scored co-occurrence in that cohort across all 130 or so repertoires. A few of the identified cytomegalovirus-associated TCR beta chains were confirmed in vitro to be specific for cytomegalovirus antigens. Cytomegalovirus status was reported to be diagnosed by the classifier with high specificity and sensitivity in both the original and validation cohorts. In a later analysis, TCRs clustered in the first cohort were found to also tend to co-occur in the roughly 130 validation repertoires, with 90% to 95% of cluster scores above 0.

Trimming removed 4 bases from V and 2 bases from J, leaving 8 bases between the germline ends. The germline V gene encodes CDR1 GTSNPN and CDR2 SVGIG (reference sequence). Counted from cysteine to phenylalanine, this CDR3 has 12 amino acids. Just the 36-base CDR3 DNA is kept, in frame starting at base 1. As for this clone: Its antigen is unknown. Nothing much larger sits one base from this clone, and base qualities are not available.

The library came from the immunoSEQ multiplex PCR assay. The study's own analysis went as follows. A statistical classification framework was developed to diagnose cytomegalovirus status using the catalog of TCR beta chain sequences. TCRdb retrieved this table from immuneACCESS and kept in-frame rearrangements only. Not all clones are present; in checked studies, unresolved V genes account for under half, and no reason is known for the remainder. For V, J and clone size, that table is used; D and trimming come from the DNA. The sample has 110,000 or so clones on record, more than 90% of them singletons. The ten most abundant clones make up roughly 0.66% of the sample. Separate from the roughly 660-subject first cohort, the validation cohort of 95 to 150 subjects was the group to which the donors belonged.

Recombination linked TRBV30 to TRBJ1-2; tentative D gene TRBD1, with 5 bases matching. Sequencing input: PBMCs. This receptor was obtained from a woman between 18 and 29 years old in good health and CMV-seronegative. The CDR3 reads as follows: CAWNPGNYGYTF. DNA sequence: TGTGCCTGGAATCCAGGGAACTATGGCTACACCTTC.